The 27 T cell receptor beta chains listed next were all sequenced from one sample in a study of shared clonotypes between healthy human individuals. Naive CD8 cells lacked CD45RO, underwent positive selection for CCR7 and left out terminally differentiated effector memory CD45RA+ cells. Using immunoSEQ multiplex PCR, the repertoire was profiled, and TCRdb retains in-frame clones only, with some absent. Counted here are some 800,000 clones, around 92% occurring once; the ten biggest clones make up more than 20%. Sequences were obtained from naive CD8+ T cells sorted from blood. These receptor sequences come from a man under 40 in good health.

J is TRBJ2-5 and V is TRBV11-2; 11 bases are a match to TRBD1. Germline-derived CDR1 and CDR2 are SGHAT and FQNNGV. V dropped 4 bases and J dropped 5; count of bases not matched to a gene: 6. The CDR3 sequence is 15 residues long. CDR3 sequence reads: CASSSPGQGVETQYF. DNA for the CDR3: TGTGCCAGCAGCTCTCCGGGACAGGGGGTTGAGACCCAGTACTTC. The whole variable domain, remainder taken from reference TRBV11-2 and TRBJ2-5, is EAGVAQSPRYKIIEKRQSVAFWCNPISGHATLYWYQQILGQGPKLLIQFQNNGVVDDSQLPKDRFSAERLKGVDSTLKIQPAKLEDSAVYLCASSSPGQGVETQYFGPGTRLLVL.

The gene calls are TRBV7-9 and TRBJ2-1, with D possibly TRBD2 on 7 matching bases. The CDR3 runs to 16 residues. Germline values: CDR1 SEHNR, CDR2 FQNEAQ (reference sequence). Deletions cut 5 bases from V and 8 bases from J, with 22 bases between. CDR3 sequence (DNA): TGTGCCAGCAGCCCAGAGGGGGGGCCCTCGCGGGATGAGCAGTTCTTC. Translation gives CASSPEGGPSRDEQFF.

This chain links TRBV6-4 with TRBJ2-1; D might be TRBD1 (5 bases). Germline values: CDR1 MRHNA, CDR2 SNTAGT. V shed 6 bases and J shed 0 bases, with 6 bases lying between them. The CDR3 runs 13 residues. The CDR3 DNA reads TGTGCCAGCAGGGACAACTCCTACAATGAGCAGTTCTTC. As protein: CASRDNSYNEQFF.

The V gene is TRBV29-1, the J gene TRBJ2-1; TRBD1 agrees at 8 bases. V lost 7 bases, J lost 3 bases, and 14 bases stayed unmatched. CDR3 length equals 16 residues. Germline V gives CDR1 SQVTM, CDR2 ANQGSEA. The CDR3 sequence: CSDWEMGRGLYNEQFF. The CDR3 nucleotides are TGCAGCGACTGGGAAATGGGCAGGGGGCTCTACAATGAGCAGTTCTTC.

V usage is TRBV27 and J usage is TRBJ2-3, with 7 positions matching TRBD2. The V and J ends lost 2 bases and 1 base, in that order; junction bases with no gene match: 3. The CDR3 contains 15 residues. In germline, CDR1 is MNHEY, CDR2 SMNVEV (reference sequence). The CDR3 DNA reads TGTGCCAGCAGTTTAGGCGGGAGACGCACAGATACGCAGTATTTT. Residues: CASSLGGRRTDTQYF.

V gene TRBV2 combines with J gene TRBJ1-5, with D perhaps matching TRBD1 (5 bases). The CDR3 length is 14 residues. Germline V gene sequence: CDR1 SNHLY, CDR2 FYNNEI. V was clipped by 3 bases and J by 7 bases, with 13 bases between them. The CDR3 nucleotides read TGTGCCAGCAGTGACCTCCTTGGGGCGCAGCCCCAGCATTTT. Translated: CASSDLLGAQPQHF.

The genes are TRBV6-6 and TRBJ2-3, with TRBD2 identical over 7 bases. Unmatched junction bases numbered 12, after V lost 11 bases and J lost 1 base. Germline V gene sequence: CDR1 MNHNY, CDR2 SVGAGI (reference sequence). The CDR3 extends over 15 amino acids. CDR3 protein: CAASGSGIGTDTQYF. As DNA, the CDR3 is TGTGCCGCGTCGGGAAGCGGGATTGGCACAGATACGCAGTATTTT.

The chain uses TRBV5-5 and TRBJ2-5; D possibly corresponds to TRBD2 (5 bases). V was clipped by 4 bases and J by 2 bases, with 9 bases between them. Looked up from germline, CDR1 is SGHKS and CDR2 is YYEKEE (reference sequence). The CDR3 sequence is 13 residues long. CDR3 amino acids: CASSPDFQETQYF. For the CDR3, the DNA is TGTGCCAGCAGCCCGGACTTTCAAGAGACCCAGTACTTC.

In its sample, this clone was seen a few times. This sample includes further DNA sequences coding for the same CDR3. The CDR3 DNA sequence: TGCGCCAGCAGCCAAGGGGACACCACCTACGAGCAGTACTTC. This encodes CASSQGDTTYEQYF. The chain links TRBV4-1 to TRBJ2-7; D possibly corresponds to TRBD1 (6 bases). The CDR3 consists of 14 residues. The germline V gene encodes CDR1 MGHRA and CDR2 YSYEKL. Trimming cost V 1 base and J 2 bases, with 9 bases left between them.

This clone has just one count. Other DNA sequences in this sample translate to the same CDR3. The gene calls are TRBV6-5 and TRBJ2-2; D not resolved. Germline loops: CDR1 MNHEY, CDR2 SVGAGI. The CDR3 sequence is 13 residues long. Trimming pared 2 bases from V and 3 bases from J, leaving 4 bases between. The CDR3, as DNA: TGTGCCAGCAGTTACCCTTACACCGGGGAGCTGTTTTTT. As protein: CASSYPYTGELFF.

This rearrangement joins TRBV7-9 to TRBJ2-7; TRBD1 aligns across 9 bases. V lost 5 bases and J lost 2; bases outside the gene matches: 10. This CDR3 has 16 residues. Germline V CDR1 and CDR2: SEHNR, FQNEAQ (reference sequence). CDR3 protein: CASSPLRDRDPYEQYF. In DNA form, the CDR3 reads TGTGCCAGCAGCCCACTACGGGACAGGGATCCCTACGAGCAGTACTTC.

The V and J genes are TRBV9 and TRBJ2-7; 8 nucleotides agree with TRBD1. The V gene end was trimmed by 3 bases and the J gene end by 4 bases; junction bases not matched to a gene: 6. The V gene's germline CDR1 is SGDLS and CDR2 YYNGEE. The CDR3 contains 14 residues. CDR3 DNA sequence: TGTGCCAGCAGCGCCGGGACAGGCCAATACGAGCAGTACTTC. Its protein product is CASSAGTGQYEQYF.

The V and J genes are TRBV9 and TRBJ1-2; D perhaps matches TRBD1 (6 bases). Germline CDR1 and CDR2: SGDLS and YYNGEE. V lost 6 bases, J lost 4 bases, and 16 bases lay in between. CDR3 length: 14 amino acids. DNA of the CDR3: TGTGCCAGCAATCCAGGGGCAGCATCCTATGGCTACACCTTC. It translates to CASNPGAASYGYTF.

The rearrangement joins TRBV11-2 to TRBJ2-1; 7 bases fit TRBD2. Trimming removed 0 bases from V and 4 bases from J; junction bases left unmatched: 6. CDR1 and CDR2 from the germline V gene are SGHAT and FQNNGV. The CDR3 is 16 residues long. This CDR3 reads CASSLELAGAYNEQFF. CDR3 nucleotides: TGTGCCAGCAGCTTAGAGCTCGCGGGAGCGTACAATGAGCAGTTCTTC. The full variable domain, in which reference TRBV11-2 and TRBJ2-1 provide the parts outside the CDR3, is EAGVAQSPRYKIIEKRQSVAFWCNPISGHATLYWYQQILGQGPKLLIQFQNNGVVDDSQLPKDRFSAERLKGVDSTLKIQPAKLEDSAVYLCASSLELAGAYNEQFFGPGTRLTVL.

J is TRBJ2-1 and V is TRBV7-2; D not resolved. V was cut by 8 bases and J by 8 bases, with 13 bases left in between. CDR1 is SGHTA, CDR2 FQGNSA, per germline. This CDR3 is 12 amino acids long. The CDR3 here is CASLPLGYEQFF. Written as DNA, the CDR3 is TGTGCCAGCCTACCATTAGGGTATGAGCAGTTCTTC.

The rearrangement uses TRBV6-1 and TRBJ1-2; 11 positions agree with TRBD1. With V trimmed by 4 bases and J by 4 bases, 8 bases remained unmatched. Germline CDR1 and CDR2: MNHNS and SASEGT. CDR3 length: 16 amino acids. CDR3 bases: TGTGCCAGCAGTGCCTACAGGACAGGGGGCGCCTATGGCTACACCTTC. Protein sequence: CASSAYRTGGAYGYTF.

The rearrangement joins TRBV6-1 to TRBJ1-2; 10 bases fit TRBD1. The CDR3 consists of 15 residues. From germline, CDR1 is MNHNS and CDR2 SASEGT. V lost 2 bases, J lost 2 bases, and 2 bases stayed unmatched. The DNA for the CDR3 is TGTGCCAGCAGTGAAAGGGGACAGGGGAACTATGGCTACACCTTC. Its protein is CASSERGQGNYGYTF.

The chain couples TRBV2 to TRBJ2-1; D ambiguous. Germline assignment: CDR1 SNHLY and CDR2 FYNNEI. Trimming removed 2 bases at V and 5 bases at J, with 16 bases between. This CDR3 region has 16 residues. The CDR3 reads CASSETQPLLDNEQFF. CDR3 nucleotides: TGTGCCAGCAGTGAAACTCAGCCACTCTTGGACAATGAGCAGTTCTTC.

The chain carries TRBV7-2 and TRBJ1-4; 7 bases align to TRBD1. Trimming at V came to 5 bases and at J to 3 bases, leaving 18 bases not matched to a gene. The CDR3 sequence is 19 residues long. Germline V lookup: CDR1 SGHTA, CDR2 FQGNSA. CDR3 in DNA: TGTGCCAGCAGCCAAGAGACAGGGAATAAACCCGTGGCTAATGAAAAACTGTTTTTT. This encodes CASSQETGNKPVANEKLFF.

The V and J genes are TRBV13 and TRBJ1-2; the D gene is possibly TRBD1 (6 bases). V lost 4 bases and J 6 bases, leaving 24 bases between the germline ends. The CDR3 covers 17 residues. From germline, CDR1 is PRHDT and CDR2 FYEKMQ (reference sequence). This CDR3 is CASSSRDMDSVIDGYTF. Here the CDR3 DNA reads TGTGCCAGCAGCTCCCGGGACATGGACAGTGTCATTGATGGCTACACCTTC.

The CDR3 DNA is TGCGCCAGCAGCGCTAGCGGGAGGGATCAGGATACGCAGTATTTT. As protein: CASSASGRDQDTQYF. V usage is TRBV5-1 and J usage is TRBJ2-3, with 12 nucleotides matching TRBD2. CDR1 SGHRS and CDR2 YFSETQ come from the germline V gene. The CDR3 is 15 amino acids. V gave up 4 bases and J gave up 6 bases; unmatched junction bases: 6.

The rearrangement links TRBV28 to TRBJ1-4; D ambiguous. The CDR3 runs 12 residues. Trimming stripped 3 bases from V and 6 bases from J, with 5 bases between. CDR1 and CDR2 from the germline V gene are MDHEN and SYDVKM. The CDR3: CASSLDDEKLFF. The CDR3 region has the DNA TGTGCCAGCAGTTTGGATGATGAAAAACTGTTTTTT.

The chain recombines TRBV9 with TRBJ2-5; D unclear. CDR1 and CDR2 from the germline V gene are SGDLS and YYNGEE. Trimming took off 0 bases at V and 4 bases at J, with 13 bases between the two ends. The CDR3 spans 15 residues. The CDR3 loop is CASSVGGLAGETQYF. Written as DNA, the CDR3 is TGTGCCAGCAGCGTAGGGGGATTAGCCGGAGAGACCCAGTACTTC.

This clone was recorded once. V usage is TRBV28 and J usage is TRBJ2-3, with 11 bases lining up with TRBD2. V shed 6 bases, J shed 1 base, and the junction held 0 bases outside the gene matches. There are 14 residues in the CDR3. Germline values: CDR1 MDHEN, CDR2 SYDVKM. CDR3 DNA: TGTGCCAGCAGACTAGCGGGAGGCACAGATACGCAGTATTTT. It codes for CASRLAGGTDTQYF.

In regard to this clone: Different DNA sequences within this sample yield the same CDR3. The CDR3 loop is CSARPYEQYF. In nucleotides, the CDR3 is TGCAGTGCTAGACCGTACGAGCAGTACTTC. The V call is TRBV20-1, the J call TRBJ2-7; unclear D gene. V was cut by 2 bases and J by 4 bases, with 3 bases left in between. The CDR3 is 10 residues long. The germline gives CDR1 DFQATT, CDR2 SNEGSKA (reference sequence).

This clone is a singleton in its sample. Different DNA sequences within this sample yield the same CDR3. The gene calls are TRBV10-2 and TRBJ2-1; TRBD2 aligns across 8 bases. CDR1 and CDR2 (germline): WSHSY, SAAADI. The CDR3 totals 17 residues. J lost 0 bases, V lost 8 bases, and 12 bases had no gene match. As DNA, the CDR3 is TGCGCCAGCCAACCGGGACTAGTTGTCTCCTCCTACAATGAGCAGTTCTTC. Its protein product is CASQPGLVVSSYNEQFF.

The chain has TRBV2 and TRBJ2-7; 10 positions agree with TRBD2. Germline values: CDR1 SNHLY, CDR2 FYNNEI. The CDR3 runs to 14 residues. Germline trimming cut 6 bases from V and 4 bases from J; bases unmatched to any gene: 6. The CDR3 region has the DNA TGTGCCAGCAGCTATAGCGGGAGGTGGTACGAGCAGTACTTC. This encodes CASSYSGRWYEQYF.